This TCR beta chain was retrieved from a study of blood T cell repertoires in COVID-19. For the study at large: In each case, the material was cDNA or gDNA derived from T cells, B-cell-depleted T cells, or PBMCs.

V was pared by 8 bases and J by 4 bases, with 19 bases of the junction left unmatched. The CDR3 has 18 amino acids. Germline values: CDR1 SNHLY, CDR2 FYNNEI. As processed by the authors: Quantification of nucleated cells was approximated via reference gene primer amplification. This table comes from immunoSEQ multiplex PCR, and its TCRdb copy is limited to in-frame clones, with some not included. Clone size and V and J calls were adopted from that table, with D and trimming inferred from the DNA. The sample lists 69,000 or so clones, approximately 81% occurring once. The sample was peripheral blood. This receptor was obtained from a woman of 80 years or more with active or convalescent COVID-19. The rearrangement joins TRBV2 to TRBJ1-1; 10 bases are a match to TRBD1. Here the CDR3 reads CASAKTRGTGVSGTEAFF. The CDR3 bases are TGTGCCAGCGCGAAGACGAGGGGGACAGGGGTGTCTGGCACTGAAGCTTTCTTT.